This TCR beta chain is drawn from a study of blood T cell repertoires in COVID-19. About the research overall: The United States, Italy and Spain supplied acute and convalescent COVID-19 samples.

In germline, CDR1 is LNHDA, CDR2 SQIVND (reference sequence). This CDR3 has 16 amino acids. Trimming pared 6 bases from V and 2 bases from J, leaving 17 bases between. Generated by immunoSEQ multiplex PCR, the TCRdb table keeps only in-frame clones and is missing some. The repertoire holds around 110,000 clones, about 89% seen once, with 4.9% in the top ten. In its sample, this clone was seen once. The chain uses TRBV19 and TRBJ1-5, with D tentatively TRBD1 (5 bases). The specimen sequenced was peripheral blood. The clonotype comes from a man aged 35 to 55 with active or convalescent COVID-19. The CDR3 protein is CASSTTGGRGNQPQHF. The CDR3 DNA is TGTGCCAGTAGCACTACGGGAGGCAGGGGCAATCAGCCCCAGCATTTT.